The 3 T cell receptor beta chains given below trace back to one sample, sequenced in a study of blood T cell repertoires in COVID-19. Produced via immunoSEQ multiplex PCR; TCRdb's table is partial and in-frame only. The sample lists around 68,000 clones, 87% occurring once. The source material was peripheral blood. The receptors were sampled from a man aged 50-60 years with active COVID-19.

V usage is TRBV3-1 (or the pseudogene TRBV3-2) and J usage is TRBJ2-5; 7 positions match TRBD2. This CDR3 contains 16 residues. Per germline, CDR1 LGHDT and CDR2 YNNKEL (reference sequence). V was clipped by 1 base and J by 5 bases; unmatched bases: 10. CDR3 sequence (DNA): TGTGCCAGCAGCCAAGGTTTTGGCGGGGGTATGGAGACCCAGTACTTC. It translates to CASSQGFGGGMETQYF.

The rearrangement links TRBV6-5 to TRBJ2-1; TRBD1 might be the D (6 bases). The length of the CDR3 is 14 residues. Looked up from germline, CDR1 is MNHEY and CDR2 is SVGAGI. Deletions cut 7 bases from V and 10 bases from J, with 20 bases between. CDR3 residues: CASNKNYREGEQFF. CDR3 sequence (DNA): TGTGCCAGCAACAAAAATTACAGGGAAGGGGAGCAGTTCTTC.

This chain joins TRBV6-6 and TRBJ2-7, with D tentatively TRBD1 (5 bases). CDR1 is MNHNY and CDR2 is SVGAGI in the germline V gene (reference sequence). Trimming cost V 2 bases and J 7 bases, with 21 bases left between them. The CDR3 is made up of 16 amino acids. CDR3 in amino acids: CASSYATVDSTKEQYF. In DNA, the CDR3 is TGTGCCAGCAGTTACGCGACAGTGGATAGTACGAAGGAGCAGTACTTC.